This T cell receptor beta chain appears in the sequencing data of a study of blood T cells in healthy people across ages. Study at large: When template switching was applied, about one barcoded beta molecule was captured per two T cells.

This clonotype was found a few times. Next came a second PCR, run for roughly 7 to 12 cycles, which used a sample-barcoded 5' primer along with a J-beta primer mix. Template switching added a 12-random-nucleotide identifier to every cDNA molecule. TCRdb re-called the 5' RACE reads with MiXCR, one entry per CDR3 protein. The sample consists of around 990,000 distinct CDR3 sequences, less than 45% of them appearing once. J gave up 4 bases and V 6 bases, and 5 bases lay outside the gene matches. The germline gives CDR1 MNHEY, CDR2 SMNVEV (reference sequence). The CDR3 consists of 13 residues. This sequence was found in a man younger than 30 in good health. Material: blood. This chain joins TRBV27 and TRBJ1-2, with 7 bases identical to TRBD1. The CDR3 reads CASREGQLYGYTF. The CDR3 DNA follows: TGTGCCAGCAGAGAGGGACAGCTCTATGGCTACACCTTC.